Listed here are 8 T cell receptor beta chains from one sample, sequenced in a study of identical twins. Each CDR3 protein gets one entry after TCRdb re-called the 5' RACE reads with MiXCR. The sample lists around 500,000 distinct CDR3 sequences, 14% occurring once. The same specimen was also included in a second study, on yellow fever vaccine responses in identical twins.

Sequencing was done on a sample of CD4+ T cells sorted from blood. The receptors were sampled from a woman between 18 and 29 years old in good health.

This clonotype has a handful of counts. The rearrangement joins TRBV6-1 to TRBJ2-1; 8 nucleotides agree with TRBD2. The ends lost 6 bases at V and 6 bases at J; junction bases unmatched: 13. This CDR3 is 16 amino acids long. CDR1 and CDR2 from the germline V gene are MNHNS and SASEGT. Here the CDR3 DNA reads TGTGCCAGCAGGAGAGGGGGGGGACTAGACGGCAATGAGCAGTTCTTC. It codes for CASRRGGGLDGNEQFF.

This clonotype appeared many times. The junction departs from the called germline gene at one end, perhaps through a read error. The DNA of the CDR3 is TGTGCCAGCAGTCTGAATACGGGACATCCGATCTTC. It codes for CASSLNTGHPIF. The gene calls are TRBV12-3 or TRBV12-4 and TRBJ1-2, with D perhaps TRBD1 (6 bases). This CDR3 comprises 12 residues.

V and J are TRBV11-2 and TRBJ2-7; maybe TRBD1 (5 bases). Germline CDR1 and CDR2: SGHAT and FQNNGV. This CDR3 spans 15 amino acids. V was cut by 5 bases and J by 6 bases, with 20 bases left in between. In DNA form, the CDR3 reads TGTGCCAGCAGCAAAAGACAGTCTCTAGGGGTCGAGCAGTACTTC. This gives the protein CASSKRQSLGVEQYF.

The chain carries TRBV7-6 and TRBJ2-7; the D gene is possibly TRBD1 (5 bases). Per germline, CDR1 SGHVS and CDR2 FNYEAQ. The V end was cut by 1 base, the J end by 7 bases, with 11 bases between. The CDR3 contains 13 residues. This CDR3 is CASSLEGPLEQYF. CDR3 in DNA: TGTGCCAGCAGCTTAGAGGGGCCCCTTGAGCAGTACTTC.

This clonotype was counted a few times. V gene TRBV29-1 combines with J gene TRBJ2-1; TRBD2 matches at 8 bases. CDR1 is SQVTM, CDR2 ANQGSEA, per germline. CDR3 size: 13 residues. V lost 5 bases to trimming and J lost 4 bases; unmatched junction nucleotides: 4. The CDR3 loop reads CSVWSGGYNEQFF. The CDR3 DNA follows: TGCAGCGTTTGGTCGGGGGGGTACAATGAGCAGTTCTTC.

This clonotype was seen many times. The chain couples TRBV7-8 to TRBJ2-1; D is perhaps TRBD2 (5 bases). CDR3 size: 13 residues. The germline V gene encodes CDR1 SGHVS and CDR2 FQNEAQ. V was shortened by 3 bases and J by 4 bases, with 7 bases between the two germline ends. CDR3 coding DNA: TGTGCCAGCAGCTTCGGACTGTACAATGAGCAGTTCTTC. Its protein is CASSFGLYNEQFF. The entire variable domain, with the rest obtained from reference TRBV7-8 and TRBJ2-1, is as follows: GAGVSQSPRYKVAKRGQDVALRCDPISGHVSLFWYQQALGQGPEFLTYFQNEAQLDKSGLPSDRFFAERPEGSVSTLKIQRTQQEDSAVYLCASSFGLYNEQFFGPGTRLTVL.

The rearrangement joins TRBV29-1 to TRBJ2-3; 10 nucleotides align to TRBD2. CDR3 length: 14 amino acids. With V trimmed by 4 bases and J by 2 bases, 3 bases remained unmatched. CDR1 is SQVTM and CDR2 is ANQGSEA in the germline V gene. The CDR3 nucleotides are TGCAGCGTTGGGACTAGCGGATTCACAGATACGCAGTATTTT. It is translated as CSVGTSGFTDTQYF.

This clonotype was seen many times. The rearrangement uses TRBV29-1 and TRBJ2-5, with D perhaps matching TRBD1 (5 bases). This CDR3 contains 12 residues. The germline V and J ends were trimmed by 7 bases and 1 base, with 10 bases remaining between them. Germline V gene data show CDR1 as SQVTM and CDR2 as ANQGSEA. For the CDR3, the DNA is TGCAGCGGTGGGCAGGGCCAAGAGACCCAGTACTTC. It is translated as CSGGQGQETQYF. The entire variable domain, with the rest obtained from reference TRBV29-1 and TRBJ2-5, is as follows: SAVISQKPSRDICQRGTSLTIQCQVDSQVTMMFWYRQQPGQSLTLIATANQGSEATYESGFVIDKFPISRPNLTFSTLTVSNMSPEDSSIYLCSGGQGQETQYFGPGTRLLVL.